This is a list of T cell receptor beta chains from one sample in a study of T cell responses to AZD1222 COVID-19 vaccine. Assay used: immunoSEQ multiplex PCR; TCRdb lists only in-frame clones, some missing. The sample lists 80,000 to 100,000 clones, roughly 90% occurring once. The specimen was peripheral blood, collected on day 0 of AZD1222 vaccination. Receptors were obtained from an adult in good health. The CDR3 runs from the conserved cysteine through the conserved F or W.

TRBJ1-5	TRBV7-9	CASSSGGVRDQPQHF
TRBJ1-5	TRBV29-1	CSVARDRGQPQHF
TRBJ2-3	TRBV29-1	CSVDGSTDTQYF
TRBJ2-5	TRBV4-1	CASSQASRGGQYF
TRBJ2-1	TRBV2	CASIRTGTSYNEQFF
TRBJ1-5	TRBV18	CASSPRDLREQPQHF
TRBJ2-7	TRBV5-1	CASSFHLRDASYEQYF
TRBJ1-2	TRBV6-5	CASSYSQGTFSYGYTF
TRBJ1-2	TRBV9	CASSVSPGTNYGYTF
TRBJ2-7	TRBV7-3	CASSLTGGSGYEQYF
TRBJ1-1	TRBV9	CASSPIGEGAEAFF
TRBJ1-5	TRBV10-2	CASSEGRGLGNQPQHF
TRBJ2-7	TRBV3-1/TRBV3-2	CASSQGEDRFYEQYF
TRBJ2-5	TRBV4-2	CASSQVNVAGVETQYF
TRBJ2-5	TRBV7-7	CASSLGGGIQETQYF
TRBJ1-6	TRBV5-1	CASSLASGGNTSPLHF
TRBJ2-5	TRBV19	CASSIEDRAFETQYF
TRBJ1-2	TRBV7-8	CASSLAGGGVYGYTF
TRBJ1-1	TRBV6-4	CASSDSGRGSAEAFF
TRBJ1-5	TRBV30	CAWSVGAGQNNQPQHF
TRBJ1-4	TRBV2	CASRDGRNEKLFF
TRBJ1-2	TRBV6-2/TRBV6-3	CASSSPGQGDYGYTF
TRBJ1-1	TRBV28	CASWAQGKSEAFF
TRBJ1-3	TRBV6-1	CASSGTGQYSGNTIYF
TRBJ2-2	TRBV7-3	CASSLSRLANTGELFF
TRBJ1-2	TRBV9	CASSAGGQSYGYTF
TRBJ2-1	TRBV6-5	CASSSPGNYNEQFF
TRBJ2-5	TRBV19	CASTPRVGGRETQYF
TRBJ2-3	TRBV4-1	CASSQGLRTGSTDTQYF
TRBJ1-2	TRBV3-1/TRBV3-2	CASSQGDRGGYTF
TRBJ1-5	TRBV6-1	CASSEIHGGSFNQPQHF
TRBJ1-1	TRBV28	CASSPGTGNTEAFF
TRBJ1-2	TRBV5-1	CASSARQSFKGGYTF
TRBJ1-1	TRBV30	CAWGDRNTEAFF
TRBJ1-3	TRBV4-1	CASSQGEASGNTIYF
TRBJ2-5	TRBV6-6	CASRERDLPAQETQYF
TRBJ1-1	TRBV6-5	CASSLEGRNTEAFF
TRBJ2-1	TRBV19	CASSIERRGTGVPNEQFF
TRBJ1-1	TRBV5-1	CASSMGHSSGGTEAFF
TRBJ2-2	TRBV12-5	CASGLVRDTGELFF
TRBJ1-5	TRBV3-1/TRBV3-2	CASGTTVDSNQPQHF
TRBJ2-4	TRBV12-3/TRBV12-4	CASSFPKNIQYF
TRBJ2-5	TRBV6-2/TRBV6-3	CASCSALIPSETQYF
TRBJ2-1	TRBV19	CASSIGNEQFF
TRBJ1-6	TRBV10-2	CASNLGGGNSPLHF
TRBJ1-2	TRBV5-1	CASSLAGTGGGYTF
TRBJ1-2	TRBV19	CASSIGRAYGYTF
TRBJ2-1	TRBV29-1	CSVVAGVDEQFF
TRBJ1-5	TRBV18	CASSPAAGTGQPQHF
TRBJ2-7	TRBV24-1	CATSDPRDSPSPYEQYF
TRBJ2-7	TRBV6-1	CASSFTGFYEQYF
TRBJ1-5	TRBV30	CAWSGTSNQPQHF